The next 11 T cell receptor beta chains were all read from a single sample in a study of blood T cell repertoires in COVID-19. TCRdb's copy holds only in-frame clones and misses some; the assay was immunoSEQ multiplex PCR. The data hold about 440,000 clones, with 75% to 90% observed a single time. The sample taken for sequencing was peripheral blood. These receptors all come from a woman aged 25 to 39 with acute or convalescent COVID-19.

The chain joins TRBV6-5 to TRBJ2-1, with 10 bases lining up with TRBD1. The germline CDR1 and CDR2 sequences are MNHEY and SVGAGI. Unmatched junction bases numbered 5, after V lost 8 bases and J lost 7 bases. The CDR3 has 13 residues. The CDR3 nucleotides read TGTGCCAGCGGGACAGGGGACTTGAATGAGCAGTTCTTC. Residues: CASGTGDLNEQFF.

This chain joins TRBV6-8 and TRBJ2-2; D might be TRBD1 (6 bases). Germline V gene lookup returns CDR1 MNHGY and CDR2 SAAAGT. The V and J ends lost 10 bases and 2 bases respectively, with 17 bases between them. This CDR3 spans 15 amino acids. DNA for the CDR3: TGTGCCATCCCGCCGGGGACAAATAACACCGGGGAGCTGTTTTTT. It codes for CAIPPGTNNTGELFF.

The chain combines TRBV27 with TRBJ1-5; 10 nucleotides agree with TRBD1. The CDR3 is 16 residues long. V shed 5 bases and J 7 bases; nucleotides not matched to a gene: 11. Per germline, CDR1 MNHEY and CDR2 SMNVEV (reference sequence). The CDR3 DNA follows: TGTGCCAGCAGTGCTGACAGGGGGCGAAGGATCCAGCCCCAGCATTTT. Translation gives CASSADRGRRIQPQHF.

The V and J genes are TRBV6-2 or TRBV6-3 and TRBJ2-7; D gene unclear. CDR3 length: 13 amino acids. From germline, CDR1 is MNHEY and CDR2 SVGEGT. Trimming removed 7 bases at V and 2 bases at J, with 12 bases between. The CDR3 reads CASTPPETYEQYF. Written as DNA, the CDR3 is TGTGCCAGCACCCCGCCGGAGACCTACGAGCAGTACTTC.

The chain has TRBV2 and TRBJ2-1; D is perhaps TRBD1 (6 bases). The CDR3 totals 12 residues. Germline V lookup: CDR1 SNHLY, CDR2 FYNNEI. Trimming cost V 7 bases and J 9 bases, with 13 bases left between them. The chain's CDR3 is CASKYQGSEQFF. CDR3 nucleotide sequence: TGTGCCAGCAAGTATCAGGGGAGTGAGCAGTTCTTC.

The chain combines TRBV5-1 with TRBJ1-6, with 7 bases fitting TRBD1. CDR1 SGHRS and CDR2 YFSETQ come from the germline V gene. V trimming: 4 bases; J trimming: 0 bases; junction bases outside the gene matches: 4. The CDR3 loop spans 16 amino acids. CDR3 nucleotide sequence: TGCGCCAGCAGCCCCCGGACAGGCTCCTATAATTCACCCCTCCACTTT. Amino acids: CASSPRTGSYNSPLHF.

The chain has TRBV12-3 or TRBV12-4 and TRBJ1-2; D may be TRBD1 (6 bases). Trimming pared 3 bases from V and 2 bases from J, leaving 7 bases between. This CDR3 comprises 13 residues. CDR3 sequence reads: CASSFGQNYGYTF. The CDR3 DNA is TGTGCCAGCAGTTTCGGACAGAACTATGGCTACACCTTC.

This clone came up once. The CDR3 protein is CASGLVGTGRVEQFF. The DNA of the CDR3 is TGTGCTAGTGGTTTGGTAGGGACAGGGCGGGTTGAGCAGTTCTTC. The chain carries TRBV12-5 and TRBJ2-1; 9 bases line up with TRBD1. The length of the CDR3 is 15 residues. Germline CDR1 is LGHNT and CDR2 is FRNRAP. V lost 0 bases, J lost 9 bases, and 6 bases stayed unmatched. Supplemented by reference TRBV12-5 and TRBJ2-1, the full variable domain reads DARVTQTPRHKVTEMGQEVTMRCQPILGHNTVFWYRQTMMQGLELLAYFRNRAPLDDSGMPKDRFSAEMPDATLATLKIQPSEPRDSAVYFCASGLVGTGRVEQFFGPGTRLTVL.

For this clone: One junction end does not reproduce the germline sequence, and a read error may be involved. The same CDR3 also results from other DNA sequences found in this sample. This chain uses TRBV6-5 with TRBJ1-6, with 8 nucleotides matching TRBD1. There are 16 residues in the CDR3. Per the germline V gene, CDR1 is MNHEY and CDR2 is SVGAGI. In nucleotides, the CDR3 is TGCGCCAGCAGTTACTCGGTTGGACAGGGAAATTCACCCCTCCACTTT. The encoded protein is CASSYSVGQGNSPLHF.

The V call is TRBV4-1, the J call TRBJ1-4; a possible D gene is TRBD1 (5 bases). CDR3 size: 13 residues. From germline, CDR1 is MGHRA and CDR2 YSYEKL. The V end lost 4 bases, the J end lost 6 bases, and 9 bases lay between the germline ends. In DNA, the CDR3 is TGCGCCAGCAGCCCTCAAGGGGATGAAAAACTGTTTTTT. Translation: CASSPQGDEKLFF.

CDR3 region: CASSLTGFQEQFF. The CDR3 DNA sequence: TGTGCCAGCAGTCTTACGGGGTTCCAGGAGCAGTTCTTC. The V and J genes are TRBV6-6 and TRBJ2-1, with D possibly TRBD2 on 5 matching bases. V lost 5 bases and J 10 bases, leaving 15 bases between the germline ends. This CDR3 is built from 13 residues. Germline V lookup: CDR1 MNHNY, CDR2 SVGAGI (reference sequence).